This passage covers 10 T cell receptor beta chains from one sample sequenced in a study of blood T cell repertoires in COVID-19. Clones were sequenced by immunoSEQ multiplex PCR, and TCRdb holds only the in-frame ones, with some missing. The sample contains approximately 130,000 clones, approximately 86% of which appear only once. The sample comprised peripheral blood. The receptors shown here come from a woman aged 50 to 60 who had recovered from COVID-19.

In its sample, this clone was seen a few times. The chain combines TRBV14 with TRBJ1-2, with 10 bases identical to TRBD1. The CDR3 is 16 residues long. With V trimmed by 1 base and J by 2 bases, 4 bases remained unmatched. Germline CDR1 is SGHDN and CDR2 is FVKESK. The CDR3 DNA reads as TGTGCCAGCAGCCAAGTCGGACAGGGGGGAAACTATGGCTACACCTTC. It is translated as CASSQVGQGGNYGYTF.

The gene calls are TRBV2 and TRBJ2-3, with TRBD1 matching over 9 bases. The J segment lost 3 bases and the V segment lost 10 bases, leaving 11 bases of the junction unmatched. The CDR3 is 15 amino acids. Germline V lookup: CDR1 SNHLY, CDR2 FYNNEI. The CDR3 DNA follows: TGTGCCACCTCCCCGGGACAGGGTTTTACAGATACGCAGTATTTT. Encoded protein: CATSPGQGFTDTQYF.

The CDR3 region is CASSPLRGGDQPQHF. The DNA for the CDR3 is TGTGCCAGCTCACCATTACGCGGAGGGGATCAGCCCCAGCATTTT. The chain combines TRBV18 with TRBJ1-5; a possible D gene is TRBD1 (5 bases). CDR1 is KGHSH and CDR2 is LQKENI in the germline V gene. The V gene lost 2 bases and the J gene lost 5 bases, with 13 bases spanning the gap. This CDR3 region has 15 residues.

This clone occurred a few times. CDR3 protein: CASSYGTSDYEQYF. For the CDR3, the DNA is TGTGCCAGCAGTTACGGGACTAGCGACTACGAGCAGTACTTC. The genes are TRBV6-6 and TRBJ2-7; 10 nucleotides align to TRBD2. This CDR3 has 14 residues. CDR1 MNHNY and CDR2 SVGAGI come from the germline V gene (reference sequence). Germline trimming cut 2 bases from V and 3 bases from J; bases unmatched to any gene: 1.

About this clone: The sample contains more than one DNA sequence encoding this CDR3. The V gene is TRBV11-3, the J gene TRBJ1-1, with D hard to call. Looked up from germline, CDR1 is SGHNT and CDR2 is YENEEA. Trimming removed 3 bases at V and 2 bases at J, with 7 bases between. This CDR3 spans 13 amino acids. The CDR3: CASSLGRNTEAFF. DNA of the CDR3: TGTGCCAGCAGCTTGGGCAGAAACACTGAAGCTTTCTTT.

The rearrangement uses TRBV5-1 and TRBJ2-1; a possible D gene is TRBD2 (6 bases). The CDR3 has 14 amino acids. V lost 4 bases and J lost 10, with 18 bases in between. In germline, CDR1 is SGHRS, CDR2 YFSETQ. The CDR3 DNA sequence: TGCGCCAGCAGCCCGGACTGGGGTGGAGGGGAGCAGTTCTTC. Translation: CASSPDWGGGEQFF.

The chain couples TRBV30 to TRBJ1-6; D perhaps matches TRBD1 (5 bases). CDR1 is GTSNPN, CDR2 SVGIG, per germline (reference sequence). The CDR3 runs 12 residues. The ends were cut back, 4 bases at V and 8 bases at J, with 9 bases in the middle. The CDR3 spells CAWTRRDSPLHF. The CDR3 DNA reads as TGTGCCTGGACCCGCAGGGATTCACCCCTCCACTTT. Full variable domain (rest looked up from reference TRBV30 and TRBJ1-6): SQTIHQWPATLVQPVGSPLSLECTVEGTSNPNLYWYRQAAGRGLQLLFYSVGIGQISSEVPQNLSASRPQDRQFILSSKKLLLSDSGFYLCAWTRRDSPLHFGNGTRLTVT.

The V and J genes are TRBV7-9 and TRBJ2-5; 12 nucleotides align to TRBD1. J gave up 4 bases and V 0 bases, and 3 bases lay outside the gene matches. The CDR3 is 16 amino acids. CDR1 SEHNR and CDR2 FQNEAQ come from the germline V gene (reference sequence). CDR3 amino acids: CASSLAGTGGRETQYF. CDR3 nucleotide sequence: TGTGCCAGCAGCTTAGCCGGGACAGGGGGCCGAGAGACCCAGTACTTC.

The chain recombines TRBV4-1 with TRBJ2-2; TRBD2 agrees at 14 bases. The germline CDR1 and CDR2 sequences are MGHRA and YSYEKL. V lost 6 bases, J lost 1 base, and 4 bases stayed unmatched. CDR3 length equals 17 residues. CDR3 sequence (DNA): TGCGCCAGCAGTCGTGGGACTAGCGGGAGGAACACCGGGGAGCTGTTTTTT. Translation: CASSRGTSGRNTGELFF.

V is TRBV4-2 and J is TRBJ1-2, with a tentative D call TRBD1 (5 bases). Germline CDR1 LGHNA, CDR2 YNFKEQ. The V gene lost 0 bases and the J gene lost 1 base, with 9 bases spanning the gap. The CDR3 covers 15 residues. The CDR3 sequence is CASSQDYGGNYGYTF. CDR3 sequence (DNA): TGTGCCAGCAGCCAAGACTACGGGGGTAACTATGGCTACACCTTC.